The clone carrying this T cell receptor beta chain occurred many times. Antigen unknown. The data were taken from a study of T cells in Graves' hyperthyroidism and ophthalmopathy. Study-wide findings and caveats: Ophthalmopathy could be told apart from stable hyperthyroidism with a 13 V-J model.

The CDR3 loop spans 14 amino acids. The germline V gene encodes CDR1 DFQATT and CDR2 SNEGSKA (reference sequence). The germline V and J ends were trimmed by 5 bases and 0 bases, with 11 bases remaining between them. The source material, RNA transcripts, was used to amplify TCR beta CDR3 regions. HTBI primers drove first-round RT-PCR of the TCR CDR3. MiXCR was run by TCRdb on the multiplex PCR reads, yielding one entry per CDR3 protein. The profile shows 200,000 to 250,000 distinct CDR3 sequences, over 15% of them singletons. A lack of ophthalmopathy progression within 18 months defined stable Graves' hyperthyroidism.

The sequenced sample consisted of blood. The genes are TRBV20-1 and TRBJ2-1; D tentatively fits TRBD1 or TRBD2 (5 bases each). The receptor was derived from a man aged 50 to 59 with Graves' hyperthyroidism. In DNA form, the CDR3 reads TGCAGTGCTCAGGGAGATAACTCCTACAATGAGCAGTTCTTC. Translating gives CSAQGDNSYNEQFF.